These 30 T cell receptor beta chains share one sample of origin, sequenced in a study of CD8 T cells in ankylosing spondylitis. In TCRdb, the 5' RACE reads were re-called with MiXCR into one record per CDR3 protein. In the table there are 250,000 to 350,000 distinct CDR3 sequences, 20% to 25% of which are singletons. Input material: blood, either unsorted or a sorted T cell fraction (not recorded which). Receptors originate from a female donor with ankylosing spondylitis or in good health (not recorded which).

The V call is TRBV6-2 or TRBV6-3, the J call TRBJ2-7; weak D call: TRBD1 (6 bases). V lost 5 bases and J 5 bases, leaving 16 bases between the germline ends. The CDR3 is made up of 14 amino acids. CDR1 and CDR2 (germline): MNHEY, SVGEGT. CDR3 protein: CASSLTGLRNEQYF. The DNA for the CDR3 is TGTGCCAGCAGTCTCACAGGGTTGCGGAACGAGCAGTACTTC.

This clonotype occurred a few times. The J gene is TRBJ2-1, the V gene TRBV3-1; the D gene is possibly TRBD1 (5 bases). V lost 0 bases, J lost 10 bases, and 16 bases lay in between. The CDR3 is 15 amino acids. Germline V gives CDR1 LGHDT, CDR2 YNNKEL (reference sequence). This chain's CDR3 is CASSQEVQASREQFF. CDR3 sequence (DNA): TGTGCCAGCAGCCAAGAGGTACAGGCCTCAAGGGAGCAGTTCTTC.

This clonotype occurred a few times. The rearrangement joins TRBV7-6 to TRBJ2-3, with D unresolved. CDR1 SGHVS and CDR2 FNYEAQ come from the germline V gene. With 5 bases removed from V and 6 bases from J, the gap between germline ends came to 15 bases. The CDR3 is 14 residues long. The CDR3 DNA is TGTGCCAGCAGCCCCGGACCAGGCTGGGATACGCAGTATTTT. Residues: CASSPGPGWDTQYF.

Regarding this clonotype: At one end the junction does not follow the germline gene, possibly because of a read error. DNA of the CDR3: TGTACCAGCAGTTTCGAGCTAGCGGGGTTGAACACCGGGGAGCTGTTTTTT. Translation: CTSSFELAGLNTGELFF. The chain employs TRBV12-3 or TRBV12-4 and TRBJ2-2, with 9 bases aligning to TRBD2. CDR3 length equals 17 residues.

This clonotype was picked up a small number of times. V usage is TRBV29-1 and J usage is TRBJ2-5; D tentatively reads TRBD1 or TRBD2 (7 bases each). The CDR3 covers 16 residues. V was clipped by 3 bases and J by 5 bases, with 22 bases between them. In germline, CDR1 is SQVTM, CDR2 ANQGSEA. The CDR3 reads CSVEGRQGGKEETQYF. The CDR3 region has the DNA TGCAGCGTTGAGGGTCGACAGGGAGGGAAGGAGGAGACCCAGTACTTC.

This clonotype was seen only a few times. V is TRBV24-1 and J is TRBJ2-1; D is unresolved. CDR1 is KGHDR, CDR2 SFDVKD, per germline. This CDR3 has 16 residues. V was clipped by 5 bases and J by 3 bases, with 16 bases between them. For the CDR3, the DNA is TGTGCCACCAGTGGGGTAGAGAGTTCCAACTACAATGAGCAGTTCTTC. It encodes CATSGVESSNYNEQFF.

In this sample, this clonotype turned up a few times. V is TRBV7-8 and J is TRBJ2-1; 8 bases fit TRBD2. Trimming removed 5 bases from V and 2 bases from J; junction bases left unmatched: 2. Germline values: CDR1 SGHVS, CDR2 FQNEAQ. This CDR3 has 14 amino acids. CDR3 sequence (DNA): TGTGCCAGCAGCACGGGACTAGCCTACAATGAGCAGTTCTTC. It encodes CASSTGLAYNEQFF. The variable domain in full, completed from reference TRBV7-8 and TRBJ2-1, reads GAGVSQSPRYKVAKRGQDVALRCDPISGHVSLFWYQQALGQGPEFLTYFQNEAQLDKSGLPSDRFFAERPEGSVSTLKIQRTQQEDSAVYLCASSTGLAYNEQFFGPGTRLTVL.

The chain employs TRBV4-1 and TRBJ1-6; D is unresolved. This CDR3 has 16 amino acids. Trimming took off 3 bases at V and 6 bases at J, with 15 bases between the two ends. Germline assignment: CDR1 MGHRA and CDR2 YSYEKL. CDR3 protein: CASSQGIAWGNSPLHF. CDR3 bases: TGCGCCAGCAGCCAGGGGATCGCCTGGGGTAATTCACCCCTCCACTTT.

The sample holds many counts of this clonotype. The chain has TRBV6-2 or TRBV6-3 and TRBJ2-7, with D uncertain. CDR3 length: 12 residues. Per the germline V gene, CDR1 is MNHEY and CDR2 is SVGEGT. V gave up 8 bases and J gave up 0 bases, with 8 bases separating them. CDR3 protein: CASHRHSYEQYF. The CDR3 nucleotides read TGTGCCAGCCATCGCCACTCCTACGAGCAGTACTTC.

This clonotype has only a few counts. The CDR3 here is CASSLRTFSTDTQYF. The CDR3 coding sequence is TGTGCCAGCAGCTTAAGGACATTTAGCACAGATACGCAGTATTTT. The rearrangement joins TRBV7-9 to TRBJ2-3; D may be TRBD1 (5 bases). The CDR3 length is 15 residues. Trimming stripped 2 bases from V and 0 bases from J, with 9 bases between. CDR1 and CDR2 (germline): SEHNR, FQNEAQ (reference sequence).

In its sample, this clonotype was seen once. The CDR3 bases are TGTGCCGCCGGGACTGACTCCCGCGAGCAGTACTTC. Its translation: CAAGTDSREQYF. The chain carries TRBV27 and TRBJ2-7, with a tentative D call TRBD2 (6 bases). Germline CDR1 is MNHEY and CDR2 is SMNVEV (reference sequence). The CDR3 is 12 residues long. V lost 11 bases and J 6 bases, leaving 17 bases between the germline ends.

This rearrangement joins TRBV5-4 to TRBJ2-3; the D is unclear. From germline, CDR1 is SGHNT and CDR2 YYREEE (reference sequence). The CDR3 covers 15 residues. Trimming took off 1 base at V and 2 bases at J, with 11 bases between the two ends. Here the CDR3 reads CASSLIGANTDTQYF. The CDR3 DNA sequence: TGTGCCAGCAGCTTGATAGGAGCGAACACAGATACGCAGTATTTT.

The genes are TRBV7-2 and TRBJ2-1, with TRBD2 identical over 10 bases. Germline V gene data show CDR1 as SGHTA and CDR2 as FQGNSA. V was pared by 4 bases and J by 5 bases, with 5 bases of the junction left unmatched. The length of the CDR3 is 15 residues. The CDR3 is CASSSEGLADNEQFF. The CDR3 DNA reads TGTGCCAGCAGCTCCGAAGGACTAGCGGACAATGAGCAGTTCTTC.

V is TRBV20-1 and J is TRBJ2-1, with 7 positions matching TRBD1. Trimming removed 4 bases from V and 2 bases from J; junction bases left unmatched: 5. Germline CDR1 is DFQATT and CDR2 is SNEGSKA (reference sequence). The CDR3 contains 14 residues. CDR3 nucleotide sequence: TGCAGTGCTAAAAGACAGGGAACCTACAATGAGCAGTTCTTC. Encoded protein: CSAKRQGTYNEQFF.

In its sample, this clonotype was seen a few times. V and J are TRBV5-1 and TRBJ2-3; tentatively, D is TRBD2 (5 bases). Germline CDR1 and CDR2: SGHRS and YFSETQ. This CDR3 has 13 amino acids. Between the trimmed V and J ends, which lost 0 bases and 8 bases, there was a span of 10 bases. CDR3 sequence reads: CASSLEVSGTQYF. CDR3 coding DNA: TGCGCCAGCAGCTTGGAGGTCAGCGGTACGCAGTATTTT. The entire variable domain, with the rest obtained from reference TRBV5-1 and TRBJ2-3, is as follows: KAGVTQTPRYLIKTRGQQVTLSCSPISGHRSVSWYQQTPGQGLQFLFEYFSETQRNKGNFPGRFSGRQFSNSRSEMNVSTLELGDSALYLCASSLEVSGTQYFGPGTRLTVL.

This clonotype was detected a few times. The chain's CDR3 is CASSLAPGGDYEQYF. CDR3 bases: TGTGCCAGCAGCTTAGCGCCAGGGGGCGACTACGAGCAGTACTTC. J is TRBJ2-7 and V is TRBV7-6; 8 nucleotides line up with TRBD1. Trimming removed 0 bases from V and 3 bases from J; junction bases left unmatched: 4. The CDR3 contains 15 residues. CDR1 SGHVS and CDR2 FNYEAQ come from the germline V gene.

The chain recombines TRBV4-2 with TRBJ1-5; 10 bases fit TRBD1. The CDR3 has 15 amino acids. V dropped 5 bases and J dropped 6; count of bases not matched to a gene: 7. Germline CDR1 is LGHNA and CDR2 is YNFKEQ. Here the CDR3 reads CASSTTGGEGQPQHF. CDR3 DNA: TGTGCCAGCAGCACGACAGGGGGCGAGGGTCAGCCCCAGCATTTT.

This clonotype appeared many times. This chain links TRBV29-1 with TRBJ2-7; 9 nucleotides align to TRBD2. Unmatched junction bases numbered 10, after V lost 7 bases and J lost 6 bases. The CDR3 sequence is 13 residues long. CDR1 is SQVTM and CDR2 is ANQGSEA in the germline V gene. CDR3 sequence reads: CSGFSGRAREQYF. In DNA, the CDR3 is TGCAGCGGCTTTAGCGGGAGAGCGCGCGAGCAGTACTTC.

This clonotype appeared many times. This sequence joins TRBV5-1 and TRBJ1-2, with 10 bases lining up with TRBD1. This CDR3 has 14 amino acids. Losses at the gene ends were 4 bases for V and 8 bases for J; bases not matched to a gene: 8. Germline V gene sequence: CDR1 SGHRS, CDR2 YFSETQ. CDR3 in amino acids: CASSPDRGQEGYTF. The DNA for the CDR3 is TGCGCCAGCAGCCCAGACAGGGGGCAGGAAGGCTACACCTTC. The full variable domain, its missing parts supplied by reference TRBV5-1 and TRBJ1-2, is KAGVTQTPRYLIKTRGQQVTLSCSPISGHRSVSWYQQTPGQGLQFLFEYFSETQRNKGNFPGRFSGRQFSNSRSEMNVSTLELGDSALYLCASSPDRGQEGYTFGSGTRLTVV.

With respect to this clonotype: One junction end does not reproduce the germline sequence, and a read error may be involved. The CDR3, as DNA: TGCAGTGCGAGAGGGGGGGAGAAGTGGAGGTATGAGCAGTTCTTC. It is translated as CSARGGEKWRYEQFF. The J gene is TRBJ2-1, the V gene TRBV20-1; D is possibly TRBD2 (7 bases). The length of the CDR3 is 15 residues. CDR1 DFQATT and CDR2 SNEGSKA come from the germline V gene (reference sequence).

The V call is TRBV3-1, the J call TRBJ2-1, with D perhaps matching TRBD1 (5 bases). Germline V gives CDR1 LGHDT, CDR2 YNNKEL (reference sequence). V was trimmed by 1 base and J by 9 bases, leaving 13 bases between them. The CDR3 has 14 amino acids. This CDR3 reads CASSQATQGFEQFF. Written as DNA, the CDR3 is TGTGCCAGCAGCCAAGCAACCCAGGGATTTGAGCAGTTCTTC.

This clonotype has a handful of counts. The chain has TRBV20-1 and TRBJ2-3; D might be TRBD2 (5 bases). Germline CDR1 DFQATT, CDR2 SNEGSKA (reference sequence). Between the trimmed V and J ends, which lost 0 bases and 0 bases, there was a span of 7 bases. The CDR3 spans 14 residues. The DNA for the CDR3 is TGCAGTGCTAGAGAGTGGGAGAGCACAGATACGCAGTATTTT. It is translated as CSAREWESTDTQYF.

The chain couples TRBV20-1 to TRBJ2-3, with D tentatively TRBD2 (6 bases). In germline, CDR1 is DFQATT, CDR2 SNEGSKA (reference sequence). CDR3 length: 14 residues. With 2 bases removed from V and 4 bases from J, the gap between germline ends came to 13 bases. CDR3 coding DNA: TGCAGTGCTAGAATCGGCGGGGTAGCAGATACGCAGTATTTT. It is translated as CSARIGGVADTQYF.

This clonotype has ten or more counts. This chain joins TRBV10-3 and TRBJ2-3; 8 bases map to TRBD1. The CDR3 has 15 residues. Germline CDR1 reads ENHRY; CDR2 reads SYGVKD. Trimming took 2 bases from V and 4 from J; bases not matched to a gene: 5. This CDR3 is CAISEPTGVADTQYF. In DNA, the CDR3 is TGTGCCATCAGTGAGCCGACAGGGGTTGCAGATACGCAGTATTTT.

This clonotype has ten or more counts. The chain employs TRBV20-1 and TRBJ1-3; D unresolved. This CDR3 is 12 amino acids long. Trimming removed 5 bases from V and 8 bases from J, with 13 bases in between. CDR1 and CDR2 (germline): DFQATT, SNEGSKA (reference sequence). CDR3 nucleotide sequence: TGCAGTGCTGATCGCCCCGGGGACACCATATATTTT. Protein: CSADRPGDTIYF.

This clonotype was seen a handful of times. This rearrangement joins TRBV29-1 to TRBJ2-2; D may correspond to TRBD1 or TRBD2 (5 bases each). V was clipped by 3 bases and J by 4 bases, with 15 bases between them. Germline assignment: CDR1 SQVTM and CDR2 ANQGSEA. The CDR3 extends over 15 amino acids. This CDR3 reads CSVEQGTGGTGELFF. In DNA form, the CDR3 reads TGCAGCGTTGAGCAGGGAACAGGAGGCACCGGGGAGCTGTTTTTT.

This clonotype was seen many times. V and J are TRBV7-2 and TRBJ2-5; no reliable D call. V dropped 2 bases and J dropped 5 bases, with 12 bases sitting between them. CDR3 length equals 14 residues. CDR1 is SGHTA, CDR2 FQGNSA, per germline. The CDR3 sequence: CASSLRLLRETQYF. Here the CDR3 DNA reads TGTGCCAGCAGCTTACGGTTGCTACGGGAGACCCAGTACTTC.

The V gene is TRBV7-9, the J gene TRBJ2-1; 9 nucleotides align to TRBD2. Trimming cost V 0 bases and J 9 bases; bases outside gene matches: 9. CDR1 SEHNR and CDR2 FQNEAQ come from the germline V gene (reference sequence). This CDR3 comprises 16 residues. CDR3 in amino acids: CASSLARNSGRSEQFF. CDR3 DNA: TGTGCCAGCAGCTTAGCGCGTAATAGCGGGAGAAGTGAGCAGTTCTTC.

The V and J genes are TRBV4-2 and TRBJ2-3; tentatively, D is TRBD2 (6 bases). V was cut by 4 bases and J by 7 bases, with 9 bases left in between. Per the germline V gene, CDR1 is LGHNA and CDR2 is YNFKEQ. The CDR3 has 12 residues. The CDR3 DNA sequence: TGTGCCAGCAGCCGGGGGAGGTATACGCAGTATTTT. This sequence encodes CASSRGRYTQYF.

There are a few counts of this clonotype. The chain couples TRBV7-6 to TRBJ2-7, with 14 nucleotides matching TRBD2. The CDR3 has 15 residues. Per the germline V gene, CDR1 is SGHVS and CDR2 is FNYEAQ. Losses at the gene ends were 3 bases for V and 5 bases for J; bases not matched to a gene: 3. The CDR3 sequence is CASSLGLAGVNEQYF. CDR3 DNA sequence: TGTGCCAGCAGCTTGGGACTAGCGGGAGTTAACGAGCAGTACTTC.